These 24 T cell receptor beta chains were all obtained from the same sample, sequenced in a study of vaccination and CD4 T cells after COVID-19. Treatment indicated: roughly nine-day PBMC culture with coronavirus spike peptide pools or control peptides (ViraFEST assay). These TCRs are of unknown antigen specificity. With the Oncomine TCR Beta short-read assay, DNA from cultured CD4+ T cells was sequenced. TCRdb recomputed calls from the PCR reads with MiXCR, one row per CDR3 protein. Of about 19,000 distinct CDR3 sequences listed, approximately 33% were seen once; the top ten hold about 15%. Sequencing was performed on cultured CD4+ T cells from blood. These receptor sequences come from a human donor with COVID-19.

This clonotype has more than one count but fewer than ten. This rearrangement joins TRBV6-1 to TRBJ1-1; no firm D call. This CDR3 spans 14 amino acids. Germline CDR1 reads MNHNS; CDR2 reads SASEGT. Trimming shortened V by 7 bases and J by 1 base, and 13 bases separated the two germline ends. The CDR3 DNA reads TGTGCCAGCACCAGAGAGACGGGGAACACTGAAGCTTTCTTT. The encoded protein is CASTRETGNTEAFF.

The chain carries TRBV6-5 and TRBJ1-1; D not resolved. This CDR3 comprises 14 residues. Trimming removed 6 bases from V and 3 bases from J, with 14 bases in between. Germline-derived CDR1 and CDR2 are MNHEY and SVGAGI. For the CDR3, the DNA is TGTGCCAGCAGAGACTCGGGGTTACACACTGAAGCTTTCTTT. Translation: CASRDSGLHTEAFF.

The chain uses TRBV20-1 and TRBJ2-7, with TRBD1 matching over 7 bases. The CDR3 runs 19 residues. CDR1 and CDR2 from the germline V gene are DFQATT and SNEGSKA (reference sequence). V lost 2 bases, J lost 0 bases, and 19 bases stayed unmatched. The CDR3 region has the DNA TGCAGTGCTAGACCTAGGGGGCCTATGAGACAGACTGACTCCTACGAGCAGTACTTC. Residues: CSARPRGPMRQTDSYEQYF.

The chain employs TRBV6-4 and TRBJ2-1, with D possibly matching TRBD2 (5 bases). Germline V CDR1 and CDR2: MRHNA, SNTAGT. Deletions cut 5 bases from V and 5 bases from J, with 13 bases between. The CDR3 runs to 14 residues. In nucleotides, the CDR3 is TGTGCCAGCAGTAGGACTGGGCGGGACAATGAGCAGTTCTTC. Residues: CASSRTGRDNEQFF.

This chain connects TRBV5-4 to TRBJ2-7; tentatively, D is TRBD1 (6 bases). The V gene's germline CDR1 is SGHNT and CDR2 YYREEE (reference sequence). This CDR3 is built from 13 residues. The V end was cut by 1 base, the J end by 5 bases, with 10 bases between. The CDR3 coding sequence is TGTGCCAGCAGCTTGACAGGGCGGAACGAGCAGTACTTC. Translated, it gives CASSLTGRNEQYF.

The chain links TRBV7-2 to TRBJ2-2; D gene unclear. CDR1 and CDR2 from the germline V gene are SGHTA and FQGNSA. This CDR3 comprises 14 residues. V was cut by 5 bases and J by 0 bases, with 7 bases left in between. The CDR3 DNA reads TGTGCCAGCAGCCCTGAAGCGAACACCGGGGAGCTGTTTTTT. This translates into CASSPEANTGELFF. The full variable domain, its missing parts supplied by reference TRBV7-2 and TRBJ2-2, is GAGVSQSPSNKVTEKGKDVELRCDPISGHTALYWYRQSLGQGLEFLIYFQGNSAPDKSGLPSDRFSAERTGGSVSTLTIQRTQQEDSAVYLCASSPEANTGELFFGEGSRLTVL.

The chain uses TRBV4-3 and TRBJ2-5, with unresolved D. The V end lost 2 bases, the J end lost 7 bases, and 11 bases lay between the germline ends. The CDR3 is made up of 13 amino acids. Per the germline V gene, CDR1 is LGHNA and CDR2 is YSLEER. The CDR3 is CASSQTTLGTQYF. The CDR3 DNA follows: TGCGCCAGCAGCCAAACGACTCTGGGGACCCAGTACTTC.

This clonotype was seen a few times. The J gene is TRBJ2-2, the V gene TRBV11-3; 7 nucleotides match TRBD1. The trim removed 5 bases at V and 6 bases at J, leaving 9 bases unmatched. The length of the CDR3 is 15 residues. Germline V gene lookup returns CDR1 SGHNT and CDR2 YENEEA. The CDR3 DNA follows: TGTGCCAGCAGCGTGCAGACAGGGCGGGCCGGGGAGCTGTTTTTT. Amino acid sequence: CASSVQTGRAGELFF.

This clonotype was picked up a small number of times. The CDR3 DNA reads TGTGCCAGCAGTTTACAGGGTGGAACCTACGAGCAGTACTTC. Translated, it gives CASSLQGGTYEQYF. V gene TRBV28 combines with J gene TRBJ2-7, with D tentatively TRBD1 (5 bases). Per the germline V gene, CDR1 is MDHEN and CDR2 is SYDVKM. V lost 2 bases and J lost 2, with 10 bases in between. The CDR3 is 14 amino acids.

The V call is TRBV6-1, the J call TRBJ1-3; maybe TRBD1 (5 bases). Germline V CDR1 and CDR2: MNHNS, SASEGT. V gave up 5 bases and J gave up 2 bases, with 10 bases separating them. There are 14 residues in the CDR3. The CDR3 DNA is TGTGCCAGCAGTCCGGGGGTGGCTGGAAACACCATATATTTT. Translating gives CASSPGVAGNTIYF.

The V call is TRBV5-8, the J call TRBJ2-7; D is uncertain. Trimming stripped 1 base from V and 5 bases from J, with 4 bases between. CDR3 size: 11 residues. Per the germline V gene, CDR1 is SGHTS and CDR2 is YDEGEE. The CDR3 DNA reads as TGTGCCAGCAGCTTGCCAAACGAGCAGTACTTC. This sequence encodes CASSLPNEQYF.

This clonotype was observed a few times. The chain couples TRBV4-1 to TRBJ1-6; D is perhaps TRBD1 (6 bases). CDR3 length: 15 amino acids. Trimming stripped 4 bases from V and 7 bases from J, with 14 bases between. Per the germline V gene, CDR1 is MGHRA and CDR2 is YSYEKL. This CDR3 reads CASSRLEQGNSPLHF. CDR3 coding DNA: TGCGCCAGCAGCCGTTTAGAACAGGGAAATTCACCCCTCCACTTT.

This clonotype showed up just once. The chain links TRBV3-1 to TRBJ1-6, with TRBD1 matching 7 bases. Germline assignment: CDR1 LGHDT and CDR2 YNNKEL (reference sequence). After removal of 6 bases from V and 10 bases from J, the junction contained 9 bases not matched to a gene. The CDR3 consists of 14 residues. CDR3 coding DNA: TGTGCCAGCAGACAAAAAACAGGGGTGTCACCCCTCCACTTT. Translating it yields CASRQKTGVSPLHF.

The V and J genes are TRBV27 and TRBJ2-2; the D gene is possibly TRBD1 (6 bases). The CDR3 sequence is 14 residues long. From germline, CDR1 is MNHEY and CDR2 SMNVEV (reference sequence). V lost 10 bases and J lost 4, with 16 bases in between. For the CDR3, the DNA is TGTGCCACCCAACGAGGGGGTAGCACCGGGGAGCTGTTTTTT. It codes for CATQRGGSTGELFF.

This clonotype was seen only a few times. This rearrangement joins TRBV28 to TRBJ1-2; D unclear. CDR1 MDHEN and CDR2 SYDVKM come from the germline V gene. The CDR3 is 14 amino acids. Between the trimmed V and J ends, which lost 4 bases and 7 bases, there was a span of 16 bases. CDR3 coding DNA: TGTGCCAGCAGTTGGGTGACAACGGGCCCTGGCTACACCTTC. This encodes CASSWVTTGPGYTF.

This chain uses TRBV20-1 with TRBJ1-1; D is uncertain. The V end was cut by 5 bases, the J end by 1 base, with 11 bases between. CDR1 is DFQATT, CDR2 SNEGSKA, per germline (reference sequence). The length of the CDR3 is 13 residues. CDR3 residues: CSAYQTSNTEAFF. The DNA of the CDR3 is TGCAGTGCTTACCAGACCTCGAACACTGAAGCTTTCTTT.

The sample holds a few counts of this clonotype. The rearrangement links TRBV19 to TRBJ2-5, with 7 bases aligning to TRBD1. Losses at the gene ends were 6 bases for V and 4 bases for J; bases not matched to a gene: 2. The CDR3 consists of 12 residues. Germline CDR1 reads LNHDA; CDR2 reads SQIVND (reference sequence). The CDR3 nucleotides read TGTGCCAGTAGCCGGGACAGAGAGACCCAGTACTTC. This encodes CASSRDRETQYF.

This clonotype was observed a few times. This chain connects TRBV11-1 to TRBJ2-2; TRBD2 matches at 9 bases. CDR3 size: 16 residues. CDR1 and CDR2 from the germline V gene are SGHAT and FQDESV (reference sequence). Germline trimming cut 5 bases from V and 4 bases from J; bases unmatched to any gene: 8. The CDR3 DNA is TGTGCCAGCAGCCAAGATTCAGCGGGGGGCACCGGGGAGCTGTTTTTT. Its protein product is CASSQDSAGGTGELFF.

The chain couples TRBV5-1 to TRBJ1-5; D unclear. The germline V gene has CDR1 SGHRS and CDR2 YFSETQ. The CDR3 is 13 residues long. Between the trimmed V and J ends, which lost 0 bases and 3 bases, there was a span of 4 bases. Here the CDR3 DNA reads TGCGCCAGCAGCTTGGGCTTCAATCAGCCCCAGCATTTT. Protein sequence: CASSLGFNQPQHF.

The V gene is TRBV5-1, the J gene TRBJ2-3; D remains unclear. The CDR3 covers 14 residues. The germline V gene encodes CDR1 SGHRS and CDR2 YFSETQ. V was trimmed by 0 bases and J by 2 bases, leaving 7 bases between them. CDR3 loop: CASSLGHPTDTQYF. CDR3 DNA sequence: TGCGCCAGCAGCTTGGGCCACCCCACAGATACGCAGTATTTT.

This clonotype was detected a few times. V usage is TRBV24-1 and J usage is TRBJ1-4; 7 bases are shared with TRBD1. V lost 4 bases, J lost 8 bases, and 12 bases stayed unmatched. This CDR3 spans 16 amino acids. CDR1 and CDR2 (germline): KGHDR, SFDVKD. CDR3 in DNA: TGTGCCACCAGTGAGCCAAGACAGGGCGCGAGCGAAAAACTGTTTTTT. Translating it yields CATSEPRQGASEKLFF.

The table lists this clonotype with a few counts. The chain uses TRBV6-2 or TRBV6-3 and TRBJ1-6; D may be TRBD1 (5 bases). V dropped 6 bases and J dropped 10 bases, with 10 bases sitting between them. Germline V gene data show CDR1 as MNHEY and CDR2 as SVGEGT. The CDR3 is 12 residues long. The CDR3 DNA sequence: TGTGCCAGCAGGCGGGACGGCTCACCCCTCCACTTT. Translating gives CASRRDGSPLHF.

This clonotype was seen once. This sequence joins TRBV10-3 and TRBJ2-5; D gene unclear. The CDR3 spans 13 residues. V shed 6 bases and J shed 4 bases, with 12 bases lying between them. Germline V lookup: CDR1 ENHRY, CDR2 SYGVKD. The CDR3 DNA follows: TGTGCCATCAGCCTTGGCGATCGAGAGACCCAGTACTTC. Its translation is CAISLGDRETQYF.

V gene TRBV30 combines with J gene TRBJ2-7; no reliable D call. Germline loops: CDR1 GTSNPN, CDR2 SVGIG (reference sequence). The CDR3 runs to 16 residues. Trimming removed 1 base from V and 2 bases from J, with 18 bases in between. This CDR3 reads CAWSEGPPGSPYEQYF. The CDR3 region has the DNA TGTGCCTGGAGTGAGGGTCCCCCCGGAAGCCCCTACGAGCAGTACTTC.